Here is one TCR beta chain with its context. This sample stems from a study of blood T cell repertoires in COVID-19. Study context: Donors in the United States, Italy and Spain gave samples during acute or convalescent COVID-19.

The CDR3 covers 17 residues. The protocol was immunoSEQ multiplex PCR, while the TCRdb copy is restricted to in-frame clones and leaves out a portion. The sample contains approximately 15,000 clones, 84% of which appear only once. This receptor was obtained from a human donor in a cohort sampled during active COVID-19. The sequenced sample consisted of peripheral blood. V gene TRBV21-1 combines with J gene TRBJ1-6; the table gives TRBD1 as D, unverified against the DNA. TRBV21-1 is listed as a pseudogene. CDR3 nucleotide sequence: TGTGCCAGCAGCAAAGGCCCCGGACAGGGAATTAATTCACCCCTCCACTTT. Translated: CASSKGPGQGINSPLHF.